Ten or more counts support the clone carrying this TCR beta chain. Its cognate antigen is unknown. This sample was included in a study of CD8+CD57+ T cells in acquired aplastic anemia. Study at large: There were roughly 9.8 million reads, on average, for CD4+ cells from healthy donors. Overall study findings and caveats: Patients had twenty-nine CD8+ CDR3 sequences in common with controls (the shared set).

The germline V and J ends were trimmed by 6 bases and 6 bases, with 22 bases remaining between them. The germline V gene encodes CDR1 SGHNT and CDR2 YYREEE (reference sequence). The CDR3 length is 15 residues. TCR beta VDJ and CDR3 profiling used genomic DNA as template. TCRdb re-called the reads through MiXCR, storing one row per CDR3 protein. The top ten hold about a third of the sample, which has about 110,000 distinct CDR3 sequences, around 53% seen once. The sequence was collected from a human donor in good health, serving as a control. Material: sorted CD4+, CD8+, or CD8+CD57+ T cells (not recorded which) from PBMCs. V and J are TRBV5-4 and TRBJ2-7; D is perhaps TRBD1 (7 bases). This CDR3 reads CASTRHWRGRSEQYF. Written as DNA, the CDR3 is TGTGCCAGCACACGGCATTGGAGGGGGCGGAGCGAGCAGTACTTC. Combining the CDR3 with reference TRBV5-4 and TRBJ2-7 gives the whole variable domain ETGVTQSPTHLIKTRGQQVTLRCSSQSGHNTVSWYQQALGQGPQFIFQYYREEENGRGNFPPRFSGLQFPNYSSELNVNALELDDSALYLCASTRHWRGRSEQYFGPGTRLTVT.